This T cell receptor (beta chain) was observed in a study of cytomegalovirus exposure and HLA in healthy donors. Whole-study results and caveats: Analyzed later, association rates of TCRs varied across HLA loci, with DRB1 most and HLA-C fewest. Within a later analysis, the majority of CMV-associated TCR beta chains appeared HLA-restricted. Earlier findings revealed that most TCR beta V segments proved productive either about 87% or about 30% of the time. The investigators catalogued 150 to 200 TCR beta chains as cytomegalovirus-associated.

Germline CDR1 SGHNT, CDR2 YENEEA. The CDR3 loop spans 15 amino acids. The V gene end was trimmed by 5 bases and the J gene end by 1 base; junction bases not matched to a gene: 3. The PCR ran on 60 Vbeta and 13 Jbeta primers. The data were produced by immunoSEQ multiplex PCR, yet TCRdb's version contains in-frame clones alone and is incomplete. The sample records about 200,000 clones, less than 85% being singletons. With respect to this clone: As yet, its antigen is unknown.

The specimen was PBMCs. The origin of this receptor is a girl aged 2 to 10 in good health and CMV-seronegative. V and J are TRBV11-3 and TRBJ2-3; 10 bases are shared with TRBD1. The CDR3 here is CASSPGTGGTDTQYF. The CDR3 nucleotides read TGTGCCAGCAGCCCCGGGACAGGGGGCACAGATACGCAGTATTTT.